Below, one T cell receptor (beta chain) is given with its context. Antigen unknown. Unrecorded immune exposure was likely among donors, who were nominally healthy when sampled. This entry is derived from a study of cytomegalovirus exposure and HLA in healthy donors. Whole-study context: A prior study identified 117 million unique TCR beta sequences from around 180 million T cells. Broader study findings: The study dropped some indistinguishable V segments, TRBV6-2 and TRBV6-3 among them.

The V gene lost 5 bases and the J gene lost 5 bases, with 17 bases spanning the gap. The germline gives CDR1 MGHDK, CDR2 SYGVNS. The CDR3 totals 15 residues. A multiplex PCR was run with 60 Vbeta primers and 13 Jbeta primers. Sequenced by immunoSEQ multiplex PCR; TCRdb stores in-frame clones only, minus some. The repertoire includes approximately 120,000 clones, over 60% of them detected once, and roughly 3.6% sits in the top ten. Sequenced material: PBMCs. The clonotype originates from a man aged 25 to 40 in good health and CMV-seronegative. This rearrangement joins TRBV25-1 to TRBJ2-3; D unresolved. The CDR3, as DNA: TGTGCCAGCAGTTGGCAGGCTCCCCCCCAAGATACGCAGTATTTT. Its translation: CASSWQAPPQDTQYF.